Below are 14 T cell receptor beta chains sequenced from a single sample in a study of identical twins. Using its own MiXCR run on the 5' RACE reads, TCRdb lists one record per CDR3 protein. The table has 300,000 to 400,000 distinct CDR3 sequences, about 12% seen once. The same specimen was also included in a second study, on yellow fever vaccine responses in identical twins.

Sequences were obtained from CD8+ T cells sorted from blood. The receptors come from a woman aged 18-29 years in good health.

This clonotype has at least ten counts. The V and J genes are TRBV11-2 and TRBJ1-2; D perhaps matches TRBD1 (6 bases). The CDR3 loop spans 17 amino acids. Trimming cost V 6 bases and J 5 bases, with 25 bases left between them. Germline CDR1 reads SGHAT; CDR2 reads FQNNGV. The chain's CDR3 is CASSQNSRAGARYGYTF. For the CDR3, the DNA is TGTGCCAGCAGTCAAAACAGCCGGGCAGGGGCACGTTATGGCTACACCTTC.

This clonotype was detected a few times. This chain connects TRBV15 to TRBJ2-7; D remains ambiguous. The germline CDR1 and CDR2 sequences are LNHNV and YYDKDF (reference sequence). The CDR3 spans 13 residues. V was trimmed by 0 bases and J by 6 bases, leaving 9 bases between them. As DNA, the CDR3 is TGTGCCACCAGCAGAGATAGAGGAGTCGAGCAGTACGTC. Amino acids: CATSRDRGVEQYV.

This chain joins TRBV20-1 and TRBJ2-1; TRBD2 aligns across 12 bases. From germline, CDR1 is DFQATT and CDR2 SNEGSKA (reference sequence). The CDR3 runs to 14 residues. V dropped 3 bases and J dropped 5; count of bases not matched to a gene: 2. CDR3 coding DNA: TGCAGTGCTAGGGGACTAGCGGGCCACAATGAGCAGTTCTTC. It is translated as CSARGLAGHNEQFF.

This clonotype was counted ten times or more. CDR3 in amino acids: CASKRWYEQYF. The CDR3 DNA reads as TGCGCGTCAAAGCGATGGTACGAGCAGTACTTC. This rearrangement joins TRBV5-1 to TRBJ2-7; D is uncertain. This CDR3 spans 11 amino acids. The germline V gene encodes CDR1 SGHRS and CDR2 YFSETQ. Full variable domain (outside the CDR3, taken from reference TRBV5-1 and TRBJ2-7): KAGVTQTPRYLIKTRGQQVTLSCSPISGHRSVSWYQQTPGQGLQFLFEYFSETQRNKGNFPGRFSGRQFSNSRSEMNVSTLELGDSALYLCASKRWYEQYFGPGTRLTVT.

The gene calls are TRBV2 and TRBJ1-4, with TRBD1 matching 7 bases. The CDR3 has 20 amino acids. Trimming cost V 1 base and J 0 bases; bases outside gene matches: 14. CDR1 and CDR2 (germline): SNHLY, FYNNEI. The CDR3 sequence: CASSEGIPTGRRTTNEKLFF. CDR3 nucleotide sequence: TGTGCCAGCAGTGAAGGGATACCGACAGGGAGGAGGACAACTAATGAAAAACTGTTTTTT. Filled out from reference TRBV2 and TRBJ1-4, the complete variable domain reads EPEVTQTPSHQVTQMGQEVILRCVPISNHLYFYWYRQILGQKVEFLVSFYNNEISEKSEIFDDQFSVERPDGSNFTLKIRSTKLEDSAMYFCASSEGIPTGRRTTNEKLFFGSGTQLSVL.

This clonotype has only a few counts. The chain has TRBV4-1 and TRBJ1-1, with 8 bases fitting TRBD1. CDR1 and CDR2 from the germline V gene are MGHRA and YSYEKL. V was pared by 3 bases and J by 11 bases, with 8 bases of the junction left unmatched. The CDR3 is 13 residues long. CDR3 nucleotides: TGCGCCAGCAGCCAGGAGGACAGGGTGCGGGCTTTCTTT. Its translation: CASSQEDRVRAFF.

In this sample, this clonotype turned up a few times. The genes are TRBV29-1 and TRBJ2-3, with TRBD2 matching 10 bases. In germline, CDR1 is SQVTM, CDR2 ANQGSEA. V was clipped by 2 bases and J by 6 bases; unmatched bases: 20. The CDR3 contains 19 residues. The CDR3 nucleotides read TGCAGCGTTGAACTGTCTAGCGGGAGCGGGTATCAATCGTTGGATACGCAGTATTTT. It codes for CSVELSSGSGYQSLDTQYF.

This clonotype was picked up many times. This sequence joins TRBV20-1 and TRBJ2-7; TRBD2 matches 11 bases. Per germline, CDR1 DFQATT and CDR2 SNEGSKA (reference sequence). Germline trimming cut 3 bases from V and 4 bases from J; bases unmatched to any gene: 14. The CDR3 contains 17 residues. CDR3 nucleotides: TGCAGTGCTAGGGGAGCAGAGTTCACTAGCGGGAGTTACGAGCAGTACTTC. As protein: CSARGAEFTSGSYEQYF.

This clonotype was detected only a few times. V gene TRBV5-6 combines with J gene TRBJ2-7; D is unclear. The CDR3 runs to 13 residues. CDR1 is SGHDT, CDR2 YYEEEE, per germline. The V end lost 4 bases, the J end lost 2 bases, and 10 bases lay between the germline ends. CDR3 coding DNA: TGTGCCAGCAGCGCCGGGCTAACCTACGAGCAGTACTTC. It encodes CASSAGLTYEQYF.

The CDR3 region is CASSRAPEREQFF. CDR3 nucleotides: TGTGCCAGTAGCAGGGCCCCCGAGCGTGAGCAGTTCTTC. This chain connects TRBV19 to TRBJ2-1, with D possibly matching TRBD1 (5 bases). Germline CDR1 is LNHDA and CDR2 is SQIVND (reference sequence). CDR3 length: 13 amino acids. The V gene lost 6 bases and the J gene lost 9 bases, with 15 bases spanning the gap.

This clonotype was counted a few times. The chain couples TRBV27 to TRBJ2-1; perhaps TRBD2 as D (6 bases). The germline gives CDR1 MNHEY, CDR2 SMNVEV (reference sequence). This CDR3 region has 14 residues. V was pared by 5 bases and J by 2 bases, with 10 bases between. The CDR3 nucleotides are TGTGCCAGCAGTCGGGGCGGGGCCTACAATGAGCAGTTCTTC. It yields the protein CASSRGGAYNEQFF.

This clonotype was found a few times. The chain carries TRBV6-5 and TRBJ1-6; 8 bases agree with TRBD1. V was pared by 2 bases and J by 10 bases, with 7 bases of the junction left unmatched. CDR1 and CDR2 (germline): MNHEY, SVGAGI. This CDR3 contains 15 residues. The CDR3 DNA reads as TGTGCCAGCAGTTACCAAGGACAGGGTAACTCACCCCTCCACTTT. Translated: CASSYQGQGNSPLHF.

J is TRBJ2-3 and V is TRBV4-1; D not certain. Germline V CDR1 and CDR2: MGHRA, YSYEKL. Trimming removed 7 bases from V and 3 bases from J, with 17 bases in between. CDR3 size: 15 residues. The CDR3 DNA reads TGCGCCAGCACACCGACCCGCACGGGTACAGATACGCAGTATTTT. Its translation is CASTPTRTGTDTQYF.

J is TRBJ2-7 and V is TRBV6-1, with D unclear. The CDR3 runs 14 residues. V gave up 7 bases and J gave up 4 bases, with 17 bases separating them. Germline V CDR1 and CDR2: MNHNS, SASEGT. CDR3 in DNA: TGTGCCAGCAACCCAGCCCACTTGCTTTACGAGCAGTACTTC. Its protein is CASNPAHLLYEQYF.